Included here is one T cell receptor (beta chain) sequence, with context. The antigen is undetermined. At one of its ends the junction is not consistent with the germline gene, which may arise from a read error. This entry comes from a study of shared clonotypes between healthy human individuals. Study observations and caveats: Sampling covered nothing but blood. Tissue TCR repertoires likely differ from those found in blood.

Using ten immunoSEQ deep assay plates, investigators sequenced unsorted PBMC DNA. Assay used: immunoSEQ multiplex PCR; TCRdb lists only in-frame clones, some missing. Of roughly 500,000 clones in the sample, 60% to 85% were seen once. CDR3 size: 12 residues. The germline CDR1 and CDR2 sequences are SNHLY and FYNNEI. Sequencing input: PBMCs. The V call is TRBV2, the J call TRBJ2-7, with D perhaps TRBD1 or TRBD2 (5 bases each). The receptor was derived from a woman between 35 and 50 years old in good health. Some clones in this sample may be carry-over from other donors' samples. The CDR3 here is CASSERDGVRVF. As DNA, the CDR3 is TGTGCCAGCAGTGAACGGGACGGAGTTCGGGTTTTC. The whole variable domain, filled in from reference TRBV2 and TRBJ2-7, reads EPEVTQTPSHQVTQMGQEVILRCVPISNHLYFYWYRQILGQKVEFLVSFYNNEISEKSEIFDDQFSVERPDGSNFTLKIRSTKLEDSAMYFCASSERDGVRVFGPGTRLTVT.